This T cell receptor (beta chain) was recorded in a study of early T cells in non-severe SARS-CoV-2 infection. The sample holds many counts of this clonotype. Attachment of unique molecular identifiers was made to individual cDNA molecules. MiXCR was run by TCRdb on the 5' RACE reads, yielding one entry per CDR3 protein. Altogether more than 45,000 distinct CDR3 sequences are present, about 5.6% being singletons, with the ten largest covering almost 7%. V was clipped by 1 base and J by 2 bases, with 11 bases between them. The CDR3 runs to 15 residues. The source of this sequence is an adult who was a healthcare worker with PCR-confirmed SARS-CoV-2 infection or an uninfected control (not recorded which). The chain combines TRBV12-3 or TRBV12-4 with TRBJ1-1; no definite D call. Sequenced: whole blood. CDR3 protein: CASSLERLKNTEAFF. The CDR3 nucleotides are TGTGCCAGCAGTTTAGAACGGCTCAAAAACACTGAAGCTTTCTTT.